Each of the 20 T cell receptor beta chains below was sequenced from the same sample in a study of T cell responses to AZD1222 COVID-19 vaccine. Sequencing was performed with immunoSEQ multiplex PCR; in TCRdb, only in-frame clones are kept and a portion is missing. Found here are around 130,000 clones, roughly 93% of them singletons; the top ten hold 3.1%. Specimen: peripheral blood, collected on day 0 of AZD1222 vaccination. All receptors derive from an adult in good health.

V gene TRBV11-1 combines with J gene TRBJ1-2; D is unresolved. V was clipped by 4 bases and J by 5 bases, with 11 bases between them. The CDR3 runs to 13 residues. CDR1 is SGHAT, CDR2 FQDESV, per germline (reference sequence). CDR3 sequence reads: CASSSVRRYGYTF. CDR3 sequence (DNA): TGTGCCAGCAGCTCGGTAAGAAGGTATGGCTACACCTTC.

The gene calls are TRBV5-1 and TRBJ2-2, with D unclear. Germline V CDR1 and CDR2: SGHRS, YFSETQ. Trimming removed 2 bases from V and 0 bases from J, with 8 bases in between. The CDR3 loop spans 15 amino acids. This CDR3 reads CASSFTPANTGELFF. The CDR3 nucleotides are TGCGCCAGCAGCTTCACACCCGCGAACACCGGGGAGCTGTTTTTT.

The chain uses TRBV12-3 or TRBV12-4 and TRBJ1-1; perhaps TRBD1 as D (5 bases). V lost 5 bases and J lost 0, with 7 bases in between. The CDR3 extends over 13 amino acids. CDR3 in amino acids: CASSEQVNTEAFF. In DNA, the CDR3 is TGTGCCAGCAGTGAACAGGTGAACACTGAAGCTTTCTTT.

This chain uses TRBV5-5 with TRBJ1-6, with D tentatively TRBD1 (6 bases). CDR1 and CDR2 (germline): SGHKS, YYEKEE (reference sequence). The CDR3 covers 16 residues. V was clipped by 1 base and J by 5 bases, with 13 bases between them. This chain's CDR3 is CASSLWTGADNSPLHF. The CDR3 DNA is TGTGCCAGCAGCTTGTGGACGGGGGCGGATAATTCACCCCTCCACTTT. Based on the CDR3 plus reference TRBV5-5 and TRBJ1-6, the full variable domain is DAGVTQSPTHLIKTRGQQVTLRCSPISGHKSVSWYQQVLGQGPQFIFQYYEKEERGRGNFPDRFSARQFPNYSSELNVNALLLGDSALYLCASSLWTGADNSPLHFGNGTRLTVT.

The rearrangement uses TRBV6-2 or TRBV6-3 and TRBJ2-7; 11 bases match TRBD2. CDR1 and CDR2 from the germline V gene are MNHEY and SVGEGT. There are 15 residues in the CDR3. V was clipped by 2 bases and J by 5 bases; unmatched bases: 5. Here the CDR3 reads CASSYVTSGIHEQYF. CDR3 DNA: TGTGCCAGCAGTTACGTGACTAGCGGGATCCACGAGCAGTACTTC.

This CDR3 is CASSRTSDTRYEQYF. CDR3 sequence (DNA): TGTGCCAGCAGCCGAACTAGCGATACCCGGTACGAGCAGTACTTC. This chain links TRBV27 with TRBJ2-7; the match to TRBD2 covers 7 bases. Germline lookup yields CDR1 MNHEY and CDR2 SMNVEV (reference sequence). The CDR3 runs 15 residues. V lost 6 bases and J lost 4; bases outside the gene matches: 12.

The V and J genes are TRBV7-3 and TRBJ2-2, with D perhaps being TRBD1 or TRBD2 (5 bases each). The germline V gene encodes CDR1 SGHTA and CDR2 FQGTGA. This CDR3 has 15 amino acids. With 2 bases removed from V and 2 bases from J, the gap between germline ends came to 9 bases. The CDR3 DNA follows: TGTGCCAGCAGCTTAGGGGGTAGAAACACCGGGGAGCTGTTTTTT. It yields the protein CASSLGGRNTGELFF. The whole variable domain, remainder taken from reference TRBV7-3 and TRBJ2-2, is GAGVSQTPSNKVTEKGKYVELRCDPISGHTALYWYRQSLGQGPEFLIYFQGTGAADDSGLPNDRFFAVRPEGSVSTLKIQRTERGDSAVYLCASSLGGRNTGELFFGEGSRLTVL.

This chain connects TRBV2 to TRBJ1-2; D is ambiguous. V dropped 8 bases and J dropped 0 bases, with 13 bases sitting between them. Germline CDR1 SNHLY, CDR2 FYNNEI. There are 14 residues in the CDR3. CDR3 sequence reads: CASPGGPPNYGYTF. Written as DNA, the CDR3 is TGTGCCAGCCCAGGAGGGCCCCCTAACTATGGCTACACCTTC.

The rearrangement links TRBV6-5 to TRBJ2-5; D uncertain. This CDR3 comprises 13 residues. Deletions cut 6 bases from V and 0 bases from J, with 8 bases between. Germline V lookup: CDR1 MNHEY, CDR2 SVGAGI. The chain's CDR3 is CASSPGYQETQYF. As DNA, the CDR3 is TGTGCCAGCAGCCCGGGCTACCAAGAGACCCAGTACTTC.

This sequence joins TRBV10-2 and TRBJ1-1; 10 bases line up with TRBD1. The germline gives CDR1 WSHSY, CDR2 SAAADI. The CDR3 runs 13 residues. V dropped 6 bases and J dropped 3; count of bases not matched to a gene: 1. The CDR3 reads CASRDRGYTEAFF. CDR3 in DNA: TGCGCCAGCAGGGACAGGGGGTACACTGAAGCTTTCTTT.

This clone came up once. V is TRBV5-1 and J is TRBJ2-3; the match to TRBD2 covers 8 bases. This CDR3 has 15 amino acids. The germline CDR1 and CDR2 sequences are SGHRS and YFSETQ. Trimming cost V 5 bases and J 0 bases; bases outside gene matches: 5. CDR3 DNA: TGCGCCAGCAGGCGGAGCGGGGGTAGCACAGATACGCAGTATTTT. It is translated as CASRRSGGSTDTQYF.

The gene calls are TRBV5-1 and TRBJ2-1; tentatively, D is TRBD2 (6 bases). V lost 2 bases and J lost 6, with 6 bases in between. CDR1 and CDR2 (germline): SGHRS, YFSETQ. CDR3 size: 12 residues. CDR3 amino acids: CASSFGGNEQFF. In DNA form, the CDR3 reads TGCGCCAGCAGCTTCGGGGGCAATGAGCAGTTCTTC.

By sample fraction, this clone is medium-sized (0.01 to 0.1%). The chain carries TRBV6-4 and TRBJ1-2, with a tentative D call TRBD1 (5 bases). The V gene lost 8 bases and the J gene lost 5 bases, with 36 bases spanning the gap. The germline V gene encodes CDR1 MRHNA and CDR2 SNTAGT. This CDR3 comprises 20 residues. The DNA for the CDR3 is TGTGCCAGCCGTAATCACAAAGGGGCCCCTGAAGAGGCCGACGGTTATGGCTACACCTTC. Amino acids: CASRNHKGAPEEADGYGYTF.

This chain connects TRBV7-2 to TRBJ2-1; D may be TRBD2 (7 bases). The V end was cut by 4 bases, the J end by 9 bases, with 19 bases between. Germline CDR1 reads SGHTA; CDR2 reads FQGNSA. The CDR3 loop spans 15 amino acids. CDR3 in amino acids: CASSSASGTLGEQFF. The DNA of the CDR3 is TGTGCCAGCAGCTCCGCAAGCGGGACATTAGGTGAGCAGTTCTTC.

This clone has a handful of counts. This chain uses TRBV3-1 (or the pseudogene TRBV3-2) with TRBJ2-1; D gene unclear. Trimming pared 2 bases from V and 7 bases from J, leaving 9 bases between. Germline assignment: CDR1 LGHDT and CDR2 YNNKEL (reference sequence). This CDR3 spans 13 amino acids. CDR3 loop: CASSQRYGNEQFF. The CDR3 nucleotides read TGTGCCAGCAGCCAACGATACGGGAATGAGCAGTTCTTC.

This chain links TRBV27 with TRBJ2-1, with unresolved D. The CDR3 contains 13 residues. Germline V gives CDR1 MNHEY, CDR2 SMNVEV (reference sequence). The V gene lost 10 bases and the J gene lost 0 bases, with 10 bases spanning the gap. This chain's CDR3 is CATGGGSYNEQFF. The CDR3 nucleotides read TGTGCCACCGGTGGTGGCTCCTACAATGAGCAGTTCTTC.

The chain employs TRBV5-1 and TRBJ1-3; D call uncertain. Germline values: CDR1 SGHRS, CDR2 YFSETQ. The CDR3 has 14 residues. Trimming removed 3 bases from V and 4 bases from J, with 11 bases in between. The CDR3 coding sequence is TGCGCCAGCAGCTCCGCTCTCTCCGGAAACACCATATATTTT. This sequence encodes CASSSALSGNTIYF.

The CDR3 DNA follows: TGTGCCAGCAGCCGGCAGGGTATGGTCGAGACAGTGAACTCCTACGAGCAGTACTTC. The encoded protein is CASSRQGMVETVNSYEQYF. V and J are TRBV7-8 and TRBJ2-7; possibly TRBD1 for D (5 bases). The V gene lost 5 bases and the J gene lost 0 bases, with 26 bases spanning the gap. CDR1 is SGHVS, CDR2 FQNEAQ, per germline. The CDR3 has 19 residues. The variable domain in full, with the rest retrieved from reference TRBV7-8 and TRBJ2-7, is GAGVSQSPRYKVAKRGQDVALRCDPISGHVSLFWYQQALGQGPEFLTYFQNEAQLDKSGLPSDRFFAERPEGSVSTLKIQRTQQEDSAVYLCASSRQGMVETVNSYEQYFGPGTRLTVT.

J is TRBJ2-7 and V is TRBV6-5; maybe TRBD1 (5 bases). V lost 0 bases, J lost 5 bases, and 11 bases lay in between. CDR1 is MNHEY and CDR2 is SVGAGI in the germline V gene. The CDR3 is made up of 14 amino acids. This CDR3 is CASSYSQGSDEQYF. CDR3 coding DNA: TGTGCCAGCAGTTACTCGCAGGGTTCCGACGAGCAGTACTTC.

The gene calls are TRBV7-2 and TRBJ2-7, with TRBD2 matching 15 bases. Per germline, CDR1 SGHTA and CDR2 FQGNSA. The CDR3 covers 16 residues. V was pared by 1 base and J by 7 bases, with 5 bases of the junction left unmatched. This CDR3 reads CASSLDGTSGRREQYF. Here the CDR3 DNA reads TGTGCCAGCAGCTTAGATGGGACTAGCGGGAGGAGGGAGCAGTACTTC.